A selection of T cell receptor beta chains follows, all from one sample in a study. MiXCR was run by TCRdb on the 5' RACE reads, yielding one entry per CDR3 protein. Of about 55,000 distinct CDR3 sequences in the sample, approximately 17% were seen once. Sequencing was done on a sample of naive CD4+ T cells sorted from blood. The receptors here all came from a female donor with breast cancer. Both conserved end residues are part of each CDR3. Each record gives: D gene, J gene, V gene, clone size, CDR3 DNA, CDR3 protein. D genes are given only for firm matches. A row's size may be missing; if present it is once, few, many or a size class.

D: TRBD2
J: TRBJ2-3
V: TRBV7-2
size: many
DNA: TGTGCCAGCAGCACCCCTAGCGGGAGTGCGTATACGCAGTATTTT
CDR3: CASSTPSGSAYTQYF

D: NA
J: TRBJ2-7
V: TRBV18
size: NA
DNA: TGTGCCAGCTCACCGCCCTTCATCACGAGCGTGGACGCGGAGCAGTACTTC
CDR3: CASSPPFITSVDAEQYF

D: TRBD1
J: TRBJ2-7
V: TRBV5-1
size: NA
DNA: TGCGCCAGCAGCTTGGGACAGGGGGCTTCCTACGAGCAGTACTTC
CDR3: CASSLGQGASYEQYF

D: NA
J: TRBJ2-3
V: TRBV5-1
size: medium-sized
DNA: TGCGCCAGCAGCTTGCGTCTAGCCGATACGCAGTATTTT
CDR3: CASSLRLADTQYF

D: TRBD1
J: TRBJ1-6
V: TRBV20-1
size: few
DNA: TGCAGTGCGGGGGACTACAGGGGGCGGCGTTCACCCCTCCACTTT
CDR3: CSAGDYRGRRSPLHF

D: TRBD1
J: TRBJ1-1
V: TRBV9
size: few
DNA: TGTGCCAGCAGCCCCGGGGACAGTCAAGTGACTGAAGCTTTCTTT
CDR3: CASSPGDSQVTEAFF

D: NA
J: TRBJ1-3
V: TRBV5-6
size: many
DNA: TGTGCCAGCAGCTTCCGGGGAAACACCATATATTTT
CDR3: CASSFRGNTIYF

D: NA
J: TRBJ2-3
V: TRBV5-5
size: NA
DNA: TGTGCCAGCAGCTTGGCCAGCACAGATACGCAGTATTTT
CDR3: CASSLASTDTQYF

D: TRBD1
J: TRBJ2-1
V: TRBV9
size: NA
DNA: TGTGCCAGCAGCGTCCTTGGGACAGTTATTAATGAGCAGTTCTTC
CDR3: CASSVLGTVINEQFF

D: NA
J: TRBJ2-3
V: TRBV6-5
size: few
DNA: TGTGCCAGCACCTCCCAGCTCAAAGATACGCAGTATTTT
CDR3: CASTSQLKDTQYF

D: TRBD2
J: TRBJ2-2
V: TRBV6-1
size: NA
DNA: TGTGCCAGCAGTGGCCCCCTAGCGGGAGACACCGGGGAGCTGTTTTTT
CDR3: CASSGPLAGDTGELFF

D: NA
J: TRBJ1-6
V: TRBV4-3
size: NA
DNA: TGCGCCGGCAGCCAAGATTCGAATTTACCCCTCCACTTT
CDR3: CAGSQDSNLPLHF

D: TRBD1
J: TRBJ2-3
V: TRBV7-7
size: NA
DNA: TGTGCTAGCAGCCGCGGACAGGGGCCCACAGATACGCAGTATTTT
CDR3: CASSRGQGPTDTQYF

D: NA
J: TRBJ2-1
V: TRBV5-1
size: NA
DNA: TGCGCCAGCATCTGGGTATCGGGTGTTGGTGACCAGTTCTTC
CDR3: CASIWVSGVGDQFF

D: NA
J: TRBJ2-7
V: TRBV5-5
size: many
DNA: TGTGCCAGCAGCTTGGATTTTGTGGGGTACGAGCAGTACTTC
CDR3: CASSLDFVGYEQYF

D: NA
J: TRBJ1-3
V: TRBV7-9
size: few
DNA: TGTGCCAGCAGCTTAGATTTCTCTGGAAACACCATATATTTT
CDR3: CASSLDFSGNTIYF

D: NA
J: TRBJ1-2
V: TRBV11-2
size: few
DNA: TGTGCCAGCAGCTGGGACCTGGCAACTGTCTGGGGCTACACCTTC
CDR3: CASSWDLATVWGYTF

D: TRBD1
J: TRBJ2-1
V: TRBV29-1
size: NA
DNA: TGCAGCGTAGCACGACAGGGGGAGGCTGAGCAGTTCTTC
CDR3: CSVARQGEAEQFF

D: TRBD1
J: TRBJ1-2
V: TRBV7-2
size: NA
DNA: TGTGCCTGCGGGGATTTGGGCCTACAGGGGGTACTTGGCTACACCTTC
CDR3: CACGDLGLQGVLGYTF

D: NA
J: TRBJ1-1
V: TRBV6-6
size: many
DNA: TGTGCCAGCAGTTCACCTTCAGGGAACACTGAAGCTTTCTTT
CDR3: CASSSPSGNTEAFF

D: NA
J: TRBJ1-2
V: TRBV18
size: NA
DNA: TGTGCCAGCTCACCAGAAGGCCTGGGAGGCTACACCTTC
CDR3: CASSPEGLGGYTF

D: NA
J: TRBJ2-1
V: TRBV5-1
size: once
DNA: TGCGCCAACAGCTTGAAGGCTAGCTATGTGGATGAGCAGTTCTTC
CDR3: CANSLKASYVDEQFF

D: TRBD1
J: TRBJ2-5
V: TRBV6-1
size: few
DNA: TGTGCCAGCAGTCGGTACCCGGACAGGCAAGAGACCCAGTACTTC
CDR3: CASSRYPDRQETQYF

D: NA
J: TRBJ2-3
V: TRBV20-1
size: many
DNA: TGCAGTGTAGCGTCCTCAGATACGCAGTATTTT
CDR3: CSVASSDTQYF

D: NA
J: TRBJ1-4
V: TRBV15
size: few
DNA: TGTGCCACCAGCAGAGAGGCCAGAAAGAATGAAAAACTGTTTTTT
CDR3: CATSREARKNEKLFF

D: NA
J: TRBJ2-2
V: TRBV7-6
size: once
DNA: TGTGCCAGCAGCTTAGGGGCCTCACAGGGCACCGGGGAGCTGTTTTTT
CDR3: CASSLGASQGTGELFF

D: NA
J: TRBJ2-7
V: TRBV20-1
size: few
DNA: TGCAGTGCTAGAGAATCGTGGCTTAGGGGCTACGAGCAGTACTTC
CDR3: CSARESWLRGYEQYF

D: TRBD2
J: TRBJ2-6
V: TRBV19
size: NA
DNA: TGTGCCAGTAGTAAAGGACTAGCGGGAAACTCTGGGGCCAACGTCCTGACTTTC
CDR3: CASSKGLAGNSGANVLTF

D: TRBD1
J: TRBJ2-3
V: TRBV5-5
size: NA
DNA: TGTGCCAGCAGCAAGACAGGGGAAGATACGCAGTATTTT
CDR3: CASSKTGEDTQYF

D: NA
J: TRBJ2-6
V: TRBV29-1
size: few
DNA: TGCAGCGTGTTTTCGGCGACTGGGGCCAACGTCCTGACTTTC
CDR3: CSVFSATGANVLTF

D: TRBD1
J: TRBJ1-1
V: TRBV7-2
size: once
DNA: TGTGCCAGCAGCCCGGCCGGGACAGGGGCTGAAGCTTTCTTC
CDR3: CASSPAGTGAEAFF

D: TRBD2
J: TRBJ2-7
V: TRBV18
size: few
DNA: TGTGCCAGCTCACCCCCTGCAGGTTATGGGCGGGAGGGCCACGACGAGCAGTACTTC
CDR3: CASSPPAGYGREGHDEQYF

D: TRBD1
J: TRBJ1-2
V: TRBV4-3
size: NA
DNA: TGCGCCAGCAGCCCCTCGCGGACAGGGGAGGATGGCTACACCTTC
CDR3: CASSPSRTGEDGYTF

D: TRBD2
J: TRBJ2-1
V: TRBV5-1
size: NA
DNA: TGCGCCAGCAGCTTGGCCAGCGGGAGCCCCTACAATGAGCAGTTCTTC
CDR3: CASSLASGSPYNEQFF

D: NA
J: TRBJ1-4
V: TRBV20-1
size: few
DNA: TGCAGTGCTAGAGATGACCGGGGGACTAATGAAAAACTGTTTTTT
CDR3: CSARDDRGTNEKLFF

D: TRBD1
J: TRBJ1-6
V: TRBV12-3/TRBV12-4
size: few
DNA: TGTGCCAGCAGCTCACAGGGGGTTTCACCCCTCCACTTT
CDR3: CASSSQGVSPLHF

D: TRBD2
J: TRBJ2-1
V: TRBV5-1
size: NA
DNA: TGCGCCAGCAGCTCCGGTGGGGAACTAGCGGGAGTCGAGCAGTTCTTC
CDR3: CASSSGGELAGVEQFF

D: NA
J: TRBJ2-6
V: TRBV5-1
size: NA
DNA: TGCGCCAGCACTGGACGCTTCTCTGGGGCCAACGTCCTGACTTTC
CDR3: CASTGRFSGANVLTF

D: NA
J: TRBJ1-1
V: TRBV28
size: many
DNA: TGTGCCAGCATTGACAGAGGCGGAGCTTTCTTT
CDR3: CASIDRGGAFF

D: TRBD2
J: TRBJ2-5
V: TRBV5-1
size: many
DNA: TGCGCCAGCAGCCCGGGCGGGGGTCAAGAGACCCAGTACTTC
CDR3: CASSPGGGQETQYF

D: TRBD2
J: TRBJ2-1
V: TRBV7-3
size: many
DNA: TGTGCCAGCAGCTTAGGTCTAGCGGGCCACGGGTATGAGCAGTTCTTC
CDR3: CASSLGLAGHGYEQFF

D: NA
J: TRBJ2-5
V: TRBV20-1
size: few
DNA: TGCAGTGCTAAATTTTCGCAAGAGACCCAGTACTTC
CDR3: CSAKFSQETQYF

D: NA
J: TRBJ2-5
V: TRBV27
size: NA
DNA: TGTGCCAGCAGTTTGTCACGGGTAGAGACCCAGTACTTC
CDR3: CASSLSRVETQYF